This T cell receptor (beta chain) was sequenced in a study of T cell responses to AZD1222 COVID-19 vaccine. Study-wide points: The number of AZD1222 recipients seropositive at baseline was only five or six. Donors skewed white British and female; clonal diversity was possibly underestimated.

This clone was counted once. Its antigen is unknown. Some clones are missing from TCRdb's copy, which holds only in-frame ones; the method was immunoSEQ multiplex PCR. The sample comprises 65,000 to 100,000 clones, 85% to 95% of which are singletons, and around 8% rests with the top ten. Investigators merged groups given second doses at roughly 4 or roughly 12 weeks. The germline gives CDR1 SGHRS, CDR2 YFSETQ. CDR3 size: 15 residues. V dropped 6 bases and J dropped 0; count of bases not matched to a gene: 3. The source of this sequence is an adult who received the AZD1222 COVID-19 vaccine. Sequencing used peripheral blood, obtained 28 days after the second AZD1222 dose. The chain links TRBV5-1 to TRBJ2-3, with 11 bases that match TRBD2. CDR3 in DNA: TGCGCCAGCAAAATAGCGGGAGGGAGCACAGATACGCAGTATTTT. Its translation is CASKIAGGSTDTQYF.